The next 26 T cell receptor beta chains were all read from a single sample in a study of blood T cells in healthy people across ages. A second PCR, run for roughly 7 to 11 cycles, used a sample-barcoded 5' primer plus a J-beta primer mix. One entry per CDR3 protein results from TCRdb running MiXCR on the 5' RACE reads. The table has roughly 700,000 distinct CDR3 sequences, roughly 32% seen once. Sequences were obtained from blood. The receptors derive from a woman of 80 years or more in good health.

The chain links TRBV3-1 to TRBJ1-1; no clear D gene. The germline V gene has CDR1 LGHDT and CDR2 YNNKEL (reference sequence). CDR3 length: 13 amino acids. V gave up 2 bases and J gave up 1 base, with 5 bases separating them. The CDR3 DNA follows: TGTGCCAGCAGCCAAAAGTCGAACACTGAAGCTTTCTTT. Translating it yields CASSQKSNTEAFF.

Note on this clonotype: A single base separates this from a much larger clone, so it may be a read error. This rearrangement joins TRBV3-1 to TRBJ2-5, with 7 bases lining up with TRBD1. The DNA end lines up better with TRBJ2-7; the J call may be wrong. This CDR3 region has 14 residues. Germline assignment: CDR1 LGHDT and CDR2 YNNKEL (reference sequence). The chain's CDR3 is CTSSQGGQIYEQYF. CDR3 coding DNA: TGTACCAGCAGCCAAGGGGGACAGATCTACGAGCAGTACTTC.

At least ten counts were recorded for this clonotype. The V call is TRBV10-3, the J call TRBJ2-5, with 7 positions matching TRBD1. Germline assignment: CDR1 ENHRY and CDR2 SYGVKD. CDR3 length: 15 residues. Unmatched junction bases numbered 12, after V lost 6 bases and J lost 5 bases. CDR3 nucleotide sequence: TGTGCCATCAGGTCCCATTCAGGGGGTCGGGAGACCCAGTACTTC. This translates into CAIRSHSGGRETQYF.

As to this clonotype: A much larger clone sits a single nucleotide away, making a read error possible. V and J are TRBV12-3 or TRBV12-4 and TRBJ2-6, with D perhaps matching TRBD1 (6 bases). The CDR3 loop spans 18 amino acids. The DNA of the CDR3 is TGTGCCAGCAGTTTATTGGGGACAACTAACTCTGGGGCCAACGTCCGGACTTTC. Protein product: CASSLLGTTNSGANVRTF.

This clonotype was observed at least ten times. The chain combines TRBV27 with TRBJ2-3, with 8 bases matching TRBD2. The length of the CDR3 is 19 residues. Germline CDR1 is MNHEY and CDR2 is SMNVEV (reference sequence). Germline trimming cut 3 bases from V and 0 bases from J; bases unmatched to any gene: 14. The CDR3: CASSFRPGAAGESTDTQYF. CDR3 bases: TGTGCCAGCAGTTTCCGCCCAGGAGCAGCGGGGGAGAGCACAGATACGCAGTATTTT.

This clonotype was counted only a few times. The chain employs TRBV5-6 and TRBJ1-4, with D maybe TRBD1 (5 bases). This CDR3 contains 15 residues. Germline CDR1 is SGHDT and CDR2 is YYEEEE. Trimming removed 2 bases from V and 4 bases from J, with 12 bases in between. CDR3 region: CASSFPGRGNEKLFF. DNA of the CDR3: TGTGCCAGCAGCTTTCCGGGACGGGGTAATGAAAAACTGTTTTTT.

The chain joins TRBV4-1 to TRBJ2-4; tentatively, D is TRBD2 (5 bases). V was pared by 8 bases and J by 3 bases, with 11 bases between. Germline CDR1 is MGHRA and CDR2 is YSYEKL. This CDR3 contains 13 residues. In DNA, the CDR3 is TGCGCCAGCGCGGCCGCGGGCAAAAACATTCAGTACTTC. Translated: CASAAAGKNIQYF.

This rearrangement joins TRBV29-1 to TRBJ1-1, with D maybe TRBD1 (5 bases). V lost 4 bases and J 3 bases, leaving 9 bases between the germline ends. CDR3 size: 12 residues. CDR1 and CDR2 from the germline V gene are SQVTM and ANQGSEA. CDR3: CSVVQGYTEAFF. In DNA, the CDR3 is TGCAGCGTTGTTCAGGGATACACTGAAGCTTTCTTT.

This clonotype was counted at least ten times. The V gene is TRBV20-1, the J gene TRBJ2-1, with TRBD2 as a possible D gene (7 bases). From germline, CDR1 is DFQATT and CDR2 SNEGSKA (reference sequence). V lost 3 bases and J 7 bases, leaving 19 bases between the germline ends. CDR3 size: 15 residues. For the CDR3, the DNA is TGCAGTGCTAGGAGTAGGGGGGGGGGCCCGAATGAGCAGTTCTTC. Amino acid sequence: CSARSRGGGPNEQFF.

On this clonotype: The germline gene is not matched at one end of the junction; a read error may be the cause. The CDR3 reads CASPPPRGGDYNEQYF. As DNA, the CDR3 is TGTGCCAGCCCACCACCGAGGGGGGGAGACTACAATGAGCAGTACTTC. V gene TRBV18 combines with J gene TRBJ2-7; maybe TRBD2 (7 bases). CDR1 is KGHSH, CDR2 LQKENI, per germline. This CDR3 region has 16 residues.

The chain couples TRBV7-8 to TRBJ1-1; a weak D match, TRBD1 (5 bases). This CDR3 contains 14 residues. The V gene lost 9 bases and the J gene lost 5 bases, with 19 bases spanning the gap. Germline V gene lookup returns CDR1 SGHVS and CDR2 FQNEAQ. CDR3 nucleotides: TGTGCCAGTCTTGGGGACCCCGGTGGGACTGAAGCTTTCTTT. Translated, it gives CASLGDPGGTEAFF.

A single count supports this clonotype. Since the CDR3 does not end with the conserved phenylalanine or tryptophan, this likely comes from a read error. It is unclear where the CDR3 begins or ends on the DNA, so no DNA is shown, and the CDR3 is as TCRdb lists it. The chain combines TRBV6-5 with TRBJ1-4; TRBD1 is the table's D call, not checked against the DNA. Germline-derived CDR1 and CDR2 are MNHEY and SVGAGI. Both ends counted, the CDR3 spans 14 residues. Here the CDR3 reads CASSTGQKNEKRFI.

This clonotype was counted many times. The CDR3: CASSYSLAGAGSGANVLTF. CDR3 nucleotides: TGTGCCAGCAGTTACTCGCTAGCGGGGGCGGGCTCTGGGGCCAACGTCCTGACTTTC. This chain links TRBV6-5 with TRBJ2-6; 10 bases agree with TRBD2. V lost 0 bases to trimming and J lost 0 bases; unmatched junction nucleotides: 5. CDR1 is MNHEY and CDR2 is SVGAGI in the germline V gene. The CDR3 extends over 19 amino acids.

The chain carries TRBV12-3 or TRBV12-4 and TRBJ2-1; possible D gene TRBD2, 7 bases. The CDR3 has 14 residues. Trimming cost V 4 bases and J 7 bases, with 14 bases left between them. CDR3 loop: CASSSRGARNEQFF. The CDR3 DNA reads TGTGCCAGCAGTTCCCGGGGGGCCAGAAATGAGCAGTTCTTC.

On this clonotype itself: No DNA is shown, since the ends of the CDR3 on it are uncertain; the CDR3 is the one TCRdb lists. The chain couples TRBV7-2 to TRBJ1-5; TRBD1, the table's D call, was not compared with the DNA. CDR1 and CDR2 (germline): SGHTA, FQGNSA. The CDR3 length is 18 residues, termini included. CDR3 sequence: CASSLVGQGARGNQPPHF.

The V gene is TRBV5-1, the J gene TRBJ2-7; D is possibly TRBD1 (7 bases). Germline V gene lookup returns CDR1 SGHRS and CDR2 YFSETQ. The CDR3 spans 15 residues. V lost 4 bases, J lost 3 bases, and 17 bases lay in between. CDR3 DNA sequence: TGCGCCAGCAGCGAAGACAGGGACTTTGGCTACGAGCAGTACTTC. The encoded protein is CASSEDRDFGYEQYF.

Concerning this clonotype itself: Germline and junction disagree at one end, which may indicate a read error. The J gene is TRBJ1-1, the V gene TRBV9; no firm D call. The CDR3 covers 13 residues. Looked up from germline, CDR1 is SGDLS and CDR2 is YYNGEE. CDR3 region: CASSVAVNTKAFF. The CDR3, as DNA: TGTGCCAGCAGCGTAGCTGTGAACACTAAAGCTTTCTTT. The variable domain in full, with the rest retrieved from reference TRBV9 and TRBJ1-1, is DSGVTQTPKHLITATGQRVTLRCSPRSGDLSVYWYQQSLDQGLQFLIQYYNGEERAKGNILERFSAQQFPDLHSELNLSSLELGDSALYFCASSVAVNTKAFFGQGTRLTVV.

J is TRBJ2-1 and V is TRBV20-1; D is possibly TRBD2 (5 bases). Germline-derived CDR1 and CDR2 are DFQATT and SNEGSKA (reference sequence). V lost 0 bases and J lost 7, with 22 bases in between. This CDR3 is built from 17 residues. CDR3 sequence (DNA): TGCAGTGCTAGAGATCTCCGGGGAACCCCTACTTGGAATGAGCAGTTCTTC. The encoded protein is CSARDLRGTPTWNEQFF.

At least ten counts were recorded for this clonotype. J is TRBJ2-1 and V is TRBV5-5; the match to TRBD2 covers 9 bases. The germline gives CDR1 SGHKS, CDR2 YYEKEE (reference sequence). J lost 3 bases, V lost 4 bases, and 8 bases had no gene match. The CDR3 has 16 residues. The CDR3 coding sequence is TGTGCCAGCAGCCCCCGGGGTAGCGGGGGCTACAATGAGCAGTTCTTC. Amino acids: CASSPRGSGGYNEQFF.

About this clonotype itself: A junction boundary mismatches the germline segment, possibly from a read error. The chain carries TRBV5-6 and TRBJ2-7; TRBD2 aligns across 11 bases. The CDR3 length is 18 residues. Germline CDR1 reads SGHDT; CDR2 reads YYEEEE. The CDR3: CASSLIAGGISSYNEQYF. The CDR3 DNA sequence: TGCGCCAGCAGCTTGATAGCGGGGGGGATCAGCTCCTACAATGAGCAGTACTTC. The whole variable domain, remainder taken from reference TRBV5-6 and TRBJ2-7, is DAGVTQSPTHLIKTRGQQVTLRCSPKSGHDTVSWYQQALGQGPQFIFQYYEEEERQRGNFPDRFSGHQFPNYSSELNVNALLLGDSALYLCASSLIAGGISSYNEQYFGPGTRLTVT.

This clonotype showed up just a few times. CDR3 nucleotide sequence: TGTGCCAGCAGTTTTTCCGCCCGGGGTAACTATGGCTACACCTTC. It yields the protein CASSFSARGNYGYTF. The J gene is TRBJ1-2, the V gene TRBV6-5; D is unclear. Germline assignment: CDR1 MNHEY and CDR2 SVGAGI. The V gene lost 4 bases and the J gene lost 1 base, with 13 bases spanning the gap. The CDR3 contains 15 residues.

The J gene is TRBJ2-5, the V gene TRBV9; TRBD1 agrees at 10 bases. Germline loops: CDR1 SGDLS, CDR2 YYNGEE. The CDR3 length is 20 residues. Losses at the gene ends were 3 bases for V and 1 base for J; bases not matched to a gene: 18. The CDR3 DNA follows: TGTGCCAGCAGCGGAGCCAGCAGTCGGTTTGGGACAGGGGTCCAAGAGACCCAGTACTTC. Translation: CASSGASSRFGTGVQETQYF.

There are a few counts of this clonotype. This sequence joins TRBV30 and TRBJ2-4; D is possibly TRBD1 (6 bases). The closer fit of TRBJ2-7 to the DNA end suggests the J call may be wrong. Per the germline V gene, CDR1 is GTSNPN and CDR2 is SVGIG (reference sequence). The CDR3 runs to 13 residues. CDR3 sequence reads: CAWSAGDIYEQYF. The CDR3 nucleotides are TGTGCCTGGAGTGCAGGGGACATCTACGAGCAGTACTTC.

The V gene is TRBV20-1, the J gene TRBJ2-4, with D unresolved. With the DNA end fitting TRBJ2-7 better, the J assignment may be wrong. The germline gives CDR1 DFQATT, CDR2 SNEGSKA (reference sequence). The CDR3 loop spans 11 amino acids. The CDR3 protein is CSVHSSYEQYF. CDR3 DNA: TGCAGTGTCCACAGCTCCTACGAGCAGTACTTC.

V is TRBV12-3 or TRBV12-4 and J is TRBJ1-1; no reliable D call. The germline V and J ends were trimmed by 6 bases and 3 bases, with 14 bases remaining between them. The CDR3 is made up of 14 amino acids. The CDR3 DNA follows: TGTGCCAGCAGGGACCTTCCCTGGGACACTGAAGCTTTCTTT. Residues: CASRDLPWDTEAFF.

The chain carries TRBV20-1 and TRBJ2-3; the D gene could be TRBD1 or TRBD2 (6 bases each). The CDR3 is made up of 16 amino acids. Per the germline V gene, CDR1 is DFQATT and CDR2 is SNEGSKA (reference sequence). V gave up 6 bases and J gave up 3 bases, with 22 bases separating them. For the CDR3, the DNA is TGCAGTGCCCCCGGTGGGGGACGGGGGCGGACAGATACGCAGTATTTT. Translation gives CSAPGGGRGRTDTQYF.